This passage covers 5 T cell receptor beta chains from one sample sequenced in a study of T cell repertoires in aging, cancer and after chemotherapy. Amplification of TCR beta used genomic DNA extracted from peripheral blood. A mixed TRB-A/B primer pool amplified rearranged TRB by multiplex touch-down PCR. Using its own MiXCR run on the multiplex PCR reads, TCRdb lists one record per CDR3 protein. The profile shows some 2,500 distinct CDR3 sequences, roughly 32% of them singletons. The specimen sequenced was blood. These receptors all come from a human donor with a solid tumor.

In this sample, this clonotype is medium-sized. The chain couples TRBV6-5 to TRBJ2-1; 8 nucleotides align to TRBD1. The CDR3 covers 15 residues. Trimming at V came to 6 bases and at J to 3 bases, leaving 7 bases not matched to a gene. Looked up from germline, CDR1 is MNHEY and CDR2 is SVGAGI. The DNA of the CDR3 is TGTGCCAGCAGACCAACAGGGGGAGGCTACAATGAGCAGTTCTTC. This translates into CASRPTGGGYNEQFF.

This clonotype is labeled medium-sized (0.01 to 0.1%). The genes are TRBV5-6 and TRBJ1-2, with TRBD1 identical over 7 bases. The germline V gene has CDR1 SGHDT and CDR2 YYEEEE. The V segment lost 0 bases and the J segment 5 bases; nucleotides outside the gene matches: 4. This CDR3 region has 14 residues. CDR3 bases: TGTGCCAGCAGCTTGGAGGGGACAGTATATGGCTACACCTTC. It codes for CASSLEGTVYGYTF.

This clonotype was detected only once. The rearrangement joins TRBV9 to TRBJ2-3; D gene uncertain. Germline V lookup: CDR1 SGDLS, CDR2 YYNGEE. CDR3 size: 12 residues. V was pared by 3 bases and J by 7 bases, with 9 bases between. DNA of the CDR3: TGTGCCAGCAGCGCAGACTGGTATACGCAGTATTTT. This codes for CASSADWYTQYF.

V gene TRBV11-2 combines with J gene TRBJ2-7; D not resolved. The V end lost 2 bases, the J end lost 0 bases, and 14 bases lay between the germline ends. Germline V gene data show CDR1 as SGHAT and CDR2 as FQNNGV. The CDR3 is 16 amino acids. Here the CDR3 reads CASSLYPAQNSYEQYF. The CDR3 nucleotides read TGTGCCAGCAGCTTATATCCAGCACAGAACTCCTACGAGCAGTACTTC.

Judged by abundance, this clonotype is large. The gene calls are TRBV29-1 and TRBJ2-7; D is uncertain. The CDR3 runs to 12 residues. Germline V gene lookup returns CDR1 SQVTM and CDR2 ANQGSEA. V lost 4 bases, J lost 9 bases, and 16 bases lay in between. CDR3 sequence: CSVVSNLGWQYF. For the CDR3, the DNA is TGCAGCGTTGTCTCCAACTTGGGCTGGCAGTACTTC.